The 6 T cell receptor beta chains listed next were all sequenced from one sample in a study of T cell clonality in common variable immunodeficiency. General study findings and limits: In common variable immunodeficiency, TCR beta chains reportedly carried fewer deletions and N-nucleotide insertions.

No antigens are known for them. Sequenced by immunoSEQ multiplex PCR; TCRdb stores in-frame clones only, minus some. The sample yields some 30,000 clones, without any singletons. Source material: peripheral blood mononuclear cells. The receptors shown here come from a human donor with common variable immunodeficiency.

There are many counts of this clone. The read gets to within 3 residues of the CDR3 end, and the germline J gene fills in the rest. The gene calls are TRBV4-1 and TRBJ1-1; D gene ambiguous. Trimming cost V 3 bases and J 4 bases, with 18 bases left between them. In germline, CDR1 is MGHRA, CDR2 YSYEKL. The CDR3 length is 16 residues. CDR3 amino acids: CASSQEDSRWGTEAFF. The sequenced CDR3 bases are TGCGCCAGCAGCCAGGAGGACTCACGGTGGGGCACTGAA.

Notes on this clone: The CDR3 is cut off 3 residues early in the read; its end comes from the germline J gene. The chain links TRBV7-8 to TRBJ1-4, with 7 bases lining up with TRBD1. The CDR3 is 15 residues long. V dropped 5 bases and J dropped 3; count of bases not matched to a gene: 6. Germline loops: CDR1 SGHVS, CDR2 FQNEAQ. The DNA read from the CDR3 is TGTGCCAGCAGCACTGGACAGGCGGCTAATGAAAAA. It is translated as CASSTGQAANEK. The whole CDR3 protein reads CASSTGQAANEKLFF.

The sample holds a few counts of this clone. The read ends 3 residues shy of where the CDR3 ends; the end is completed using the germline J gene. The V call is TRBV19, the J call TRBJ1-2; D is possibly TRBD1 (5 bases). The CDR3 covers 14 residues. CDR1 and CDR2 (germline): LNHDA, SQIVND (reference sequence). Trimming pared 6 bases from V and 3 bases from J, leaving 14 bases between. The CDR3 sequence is CASRRGPTYYGYTF. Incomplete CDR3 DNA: TGTGCCAGTAGGAGGGGCCCAACTTACTATGGC.

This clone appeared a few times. The CDR3 loop is CASSFSVGEKLFF. The CDR3 DNA, read in part, is TGTGCCAGCAGCTTTTCAGTCGGGGAAAAA. This chain connects TRBV7-2 to TRBJ1-4, with D hard to call. From the germline J gene comes the end of the CDR3, since the read stops 3 residues before it. The germline gives CDR1 SGHTA, CDR2 FQGNSA. The CDR3 length is 13 residues. V shed 3 bases and J shed 8 bases, with 10 bases lying between them.

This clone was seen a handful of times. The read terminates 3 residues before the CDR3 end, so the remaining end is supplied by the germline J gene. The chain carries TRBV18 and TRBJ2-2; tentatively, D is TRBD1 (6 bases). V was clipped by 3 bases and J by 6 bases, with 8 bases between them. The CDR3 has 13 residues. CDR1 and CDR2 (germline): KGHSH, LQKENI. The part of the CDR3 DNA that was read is TGTGCCAGCTCACCGGGACACCCCGGGGAG. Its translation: CASSPGHPGE. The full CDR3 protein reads CASSPGHPGELFF.

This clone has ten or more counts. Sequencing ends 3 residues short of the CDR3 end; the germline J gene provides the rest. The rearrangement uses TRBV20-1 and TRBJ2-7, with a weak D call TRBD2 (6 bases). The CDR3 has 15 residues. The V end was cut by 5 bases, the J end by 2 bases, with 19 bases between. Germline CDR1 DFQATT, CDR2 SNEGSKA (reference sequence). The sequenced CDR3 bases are TGCAGTGCTGTCACCGGGACTCTGAAAACCTACGAG. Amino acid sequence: CSAVTGTLKTYE. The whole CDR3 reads CSAVTGTLKTYEQYF.